These 16 T cell receptor beta chains came from one sample sequenced in a study of blood T cell repertoires in COVID-19. The table came from immunoSEQ multiplex PCR; TCRdb's copy has only in-frame clones and leaves some out. The sample lists about 230,000 clones, over 65% occurring once. Sequencing was performed on peripheral blood. The receptors stem from a woman between 65 and 79 years old with active or convalescent COVID-19.

J is TRBJ2-3 and V is TRBV24-1, with 7 bases aligning to TRBD2. CDR1 is KGHDR, CDR2 SFDVKD, per germline. The CDR3 is made up of 15 amino acids. V lost 9 bases and J lost 3; bases outside the gene matches: 11. CDR3 DNA sequence: TGTGCCACCGCCCCGGGGCGCGGGGGAACAGATACGCAGTATTTT. Protein sequence: CATAPGRGGTDTQYF.

The chain links TRBV7-9 to TRBJ2-3, with 7 bases aligning to TRBD1. V shed 4 bases and J 0 bases; nucleotides not matched to a gene: 1. Germline loops: CDR1 SEHNR, CDR2 FQNEAQ (reference sequence). The CDR3 totals 14 residues. The CDR3 loop reads CASSSDRSTDTQYF. DNA of the CDR3: TGTGCCAGCAGCTCGGACAGGAGCACAGATACGCAGTATTTT.

The chain employs TRBV2 and TRBJ2-5; D gene unclear. Trimming cost V 8 bases and J 1 base, with 11 bases left between them. From germline, CDR1 is SNHLY and CDR2 FYNNEI. This CDR3 has 13 amino acids. The CDR3 here is CASHEVSQETQYF. The CDR3 DNA is TGTGCCAGCCACGAGGTTTCCCAAGAGACCCAGTACTTC.

The gene calls are TRBV7-9 and TRBJ2-5; 8 bases fit TRBD2. The CDR3 totals 16 residues. Looked up from germline, CDR1 is SEHNR and CDR2 is FQNEAQ (reference sequence). V shed 5 bases and J 4 bases; nucleotides not matched to a gene: 12. DNA of the CDR3: TGTGCCAGCAGCCGAAGCGGCCCCGGGGGGGGAGAGACCCAGTACTTC. It is translated as CASSRSGPGGGETQYF.

CDR3 sequence reads: CASSPGTSGGISSYEQYF. The CDR3 DNA sequence: TGTGCCAGCAGCCCCGGGACTAGCGGGGGGATTAGCTCCTACGAGCAGTACTTC. The chain couples TRBV7-2 to TRBJ2-7, with 15 bases fitting TRBD2. V lost 5 bases to trimming and J lost 0 bases; unmatched junction nucleotides: 8. CDR3 length: 18 residues. Germline V gene data show CDR1 as SGHTA and CDR2 as FQGNSA.

Only one count was recorded for this clone. V gene TRBV6-5 combines with J gene TRBJ2-1, with TRBD2 matching 10 bases. CDR3 length equals 14 residues. The germline CDR1 and CDR2 sequences are MNHEY and SVGAGI. The junction had 1 base not matched to a gene; V was cut back by 2 bases and J by 6 bases. CDR3 sequence (DNA): TGTGCCAGCAGTTACCGGACTAGCGGCAATGAGCAGTTCTTC. It yields the protein CASSYRTSGNEQFF.

With respect to this clone: Relative to the germline gene, one junction end is altered; a read error may explain this. This chain connects TRBV2 to TRBJ1-5, with D perhaps TRBD1 (6 bases). This CDR3 comprises 16 residues. From germline, CDR1 is SNHLY and CDR2 FYNNEI. The CDR3 sequence: CASREGQPPGNQPQHF. The CDR3, as DNA: TGTGCCAGCAGGGAAGGACAGCCGCCCGGGAATCAGCCCCAGCATTTT. The full variable domain, completed using reference TRBV2 and TRBJ1-5, is EPEVTQTPSHQVTQMGQEVILRCVPISNHLYFYWYRQILGQKVEFLVSFYNNEISEKSEIFDDQFSVERPDGSNFTLKIRSTKLEDSAMYFCASREGQPPGNQPQHFGDGTRLSIL.

The rearrangement joins TRBV29-1 to TRBJ1-2; 9 nucleotides agree with TRBD1. The germline CDR1 and CDR2 sequences are SQVTM and ANQGSEA. The CDR3 extends over 13 amino acids. V dropped 4 bases and J dropped 2; count of bases not matched to a gene: 2. The CDR3 region has the DNA TGCAGCGTTGGGGGGACAGGGAACTATGGCTACACCTTC. This sequence encodes CSVGGTGNYGYTF. Using reference TRBV29-1 and TRBJ1-2 for the parts outside the CDR3, the full variable domain is SAVISQKPSRDICQRGTSLTIQCQVDSQVTMMFWYRQQPGQSLTLIATANQGSEATYESGFVIDKFPISRPNLTFSTLTVSNMSPEDSSIYLCSVGGTGNYGYTFGSGTRLTVV.

This clone has a single count. CDR3 DNA sequence: TGTGCCAGCAGTTCGCCAGGACTAGCAGCGGAGACCCAGTACTTC. Its protein product is CASSSPGLAAETQYF. The chain uses TRBV27 and TRBJ2-5; 8 nucleotides agree with TRBD2. V was pared by 4 bases and J by 5 bases, with 9 bases of the junction left unmatched. The CDR3 is made up of 15 amino acids. Germline values: CDR1 MNHEY, CDR2 SMNVEV (reference sequence).

The chain recombines TRBV6-5 with TRBJ1-4; a weak D match, TRBD1 (6 bases). Germline V lookup: CDR1 MNHEY, CDR2 SVGAGI. The CDR3 loop spans 15 amino acids. Trimming cost V 1 base and J 6 bases, with 12 bases left between them. The CDR3 sequence: CASSYYVSGDEKLFF. DNA of the CDR3: TGTGCCAGCAGTTACTACGTGTCAGGGGATGAAAAACTGTTTTTT.

The gene calls are TRBV3-1 (or the pseudogene TRBV3-2) and TRBJ1-5; no clear D gene. With 1 base removed from V and 1 base from J, the gap between germline ends came to 8 bases. Germline loops: CDR1 LGHDT, CDR2 YNNKEL (reference sequence). The CDR3 extends over 15 amino acids. CDR3 amino acids: CASSQAGSSNQPQHF. Here the CDR3 DNA reads TGTGCCAGCAGCCAAGCGGGGTCCAGCAATCAGCCCCAGCATTTT.

The chain combines TRBV3-1 (or the pseudogene TRBV3-2) with TRBJ1-1; D unresolved. V lost 0 bases to trimming and J lost 1 base, with 12 bases between them. The CDR3 has 16 residues. CDR1 LGHDT and CDR2 YNNKEL come from the germline V gene (reference sequence). The CDR3 loop reads CASSQDRSPRNTEAFF. DNA for the CDR3: TGTGCCAGCAGCCAAGATAGGAGCCCTCGGAACACTGAAGCTTTCTTT.

The V and J genes are TRBV10-3 and TRBJ2-1, with D perhaps matching TRBD2 (5 bases). Germline assignment: CDR1 ENHRY and CDR2 SYGVKD. The CDR3 sequence is 16 residues long. Trimming left V 11 bases short and J 2 bases short, with 22 bases between. CDR3 residues: CAARGSAESPYNEQFF. The DNA for the CDR3 is TGTGCCGCCCGAGGGTCGGCGGAATCCCCCTACAATGAGCAGTTCTTC.

Only a few counts were recorded for this clone. The V and J genes are TRBV4-1 and TRBJ2-4, with 16 bases that match TRBD2. This CDR3 is 18 amino acids long. With V trimmed by 5 bases and J by 0 bases, 4 bases remained unmatched. The germline CDR1 and CDR2 sequences are MGHRA and YSYEKL. CDR3 loop: CASSSGLAGGVAKNIQYF. For the CDR3, the DNA is TGCGCCAGCAGCTCGGGACTAGCGGGAGGGGTAGCCAAAAACATTCAGTACTTC.

The rearrangement joins TRBV10-3 to TRBJ2-7, with a possible D match to TRBD1 (6 bases). V lost 11 bases, J lost 0 bases, and 17 bases lay in between. The germline V gene has CDR1 ENHRY and CDR2 SYGVKD. This CDR3 is 14 amino acids long. The CDR3 DNA follows: TGTGCCTGCGAGGACAGATTAAGCTCCTACGAGCAGTACTTC. It codes for CACEDRLSSYEQYF.

The chain links TRBV5-4 to TRBJ2-3; 8 bases match TRBD1. Per germline, CDR1 SGHNT and CDR2 YYREEE (reference sequence). CDR3 size: 16 residues. V gave up 4 bases and J gave up 6 bases; unmatched junction bases: 13. CDR3 in DNA: TGTGCCAGCAGCGTGCCACAGGGGGGCGGGTCGGATACGCAGTATTTT. The encoded protein is CASSVPQGGGSDTQYF.